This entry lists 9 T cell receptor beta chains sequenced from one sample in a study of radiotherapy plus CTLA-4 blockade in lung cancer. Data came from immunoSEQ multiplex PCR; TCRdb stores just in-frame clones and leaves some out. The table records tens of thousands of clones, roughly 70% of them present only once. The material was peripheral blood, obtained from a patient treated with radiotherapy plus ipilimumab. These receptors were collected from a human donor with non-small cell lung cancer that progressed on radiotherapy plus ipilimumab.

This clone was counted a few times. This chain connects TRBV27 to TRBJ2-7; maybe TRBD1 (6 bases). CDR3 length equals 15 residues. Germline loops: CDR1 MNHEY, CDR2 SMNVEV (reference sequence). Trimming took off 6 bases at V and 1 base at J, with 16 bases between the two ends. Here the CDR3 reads CASSLDSAESYEQYF. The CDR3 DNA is TGTGCCAGCAGCCTGGACAGCGCAGAGTCCTACGAGCAGTACTTC.

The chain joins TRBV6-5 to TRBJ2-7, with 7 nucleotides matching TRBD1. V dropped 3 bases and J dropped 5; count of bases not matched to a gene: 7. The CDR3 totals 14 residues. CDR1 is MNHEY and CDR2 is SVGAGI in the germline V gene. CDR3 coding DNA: TGTGCCAGCAGTTATCGGGACAGCCGGGACGAGCAGTACTTC. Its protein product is CASSYRDSRDEQYF.

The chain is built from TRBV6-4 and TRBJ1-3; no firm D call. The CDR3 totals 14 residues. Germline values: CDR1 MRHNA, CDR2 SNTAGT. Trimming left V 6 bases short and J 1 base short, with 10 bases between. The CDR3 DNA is TGTGCCAGCAGCCTCTGGATATCTGGAAACACCATATATTTT. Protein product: CASSLWISGNTIYF.

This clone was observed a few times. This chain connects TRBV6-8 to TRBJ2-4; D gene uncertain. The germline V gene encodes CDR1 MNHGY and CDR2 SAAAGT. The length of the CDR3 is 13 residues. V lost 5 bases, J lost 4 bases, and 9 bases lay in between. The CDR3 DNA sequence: TGTGCCAGCAGTACCTCTCTTAAAAACATTCAGTACTTC. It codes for CASSTSLKNIQYF.

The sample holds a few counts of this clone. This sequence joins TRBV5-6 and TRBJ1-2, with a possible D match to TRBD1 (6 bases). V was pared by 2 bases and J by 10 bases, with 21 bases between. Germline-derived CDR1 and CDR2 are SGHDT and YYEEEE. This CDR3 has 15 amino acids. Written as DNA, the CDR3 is TGTGCCAGCAGCTTTCCGCGACAGGTTCGACAAGACTACACCTTC. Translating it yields CASSFPRQVRQDYTF. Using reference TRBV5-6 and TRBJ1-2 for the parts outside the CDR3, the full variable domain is DAGVTQSPTHLIKTRGQQVTLRCSPKSGHDTVSWYQQALGQGPQFIFQYYEEEERQRGNFPDRFSGHQFPNYSSELNVNALLLGDSALYLCASSFPRQVRQDYTFGSGTRLTVV.

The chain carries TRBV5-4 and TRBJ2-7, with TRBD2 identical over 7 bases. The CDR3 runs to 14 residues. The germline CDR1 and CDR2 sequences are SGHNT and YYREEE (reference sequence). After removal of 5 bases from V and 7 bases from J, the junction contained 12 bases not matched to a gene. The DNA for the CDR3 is TGTGCCAGCAGTTCTCGGACGGCCGGGGGGGAGCAGTACTTC. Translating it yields CASSSRTAGGEQYF.

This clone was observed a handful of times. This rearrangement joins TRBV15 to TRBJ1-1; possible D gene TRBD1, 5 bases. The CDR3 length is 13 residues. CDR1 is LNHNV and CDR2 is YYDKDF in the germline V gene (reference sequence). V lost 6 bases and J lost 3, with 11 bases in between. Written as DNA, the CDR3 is TGTGCCACCAGGGATGACAGACACACTGAAGCTTTCTTT. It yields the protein CATRDDRHTEAFF. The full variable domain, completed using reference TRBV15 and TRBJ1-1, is DAMVIQNPRYQVTQFGKPVTLSCSQTLNHNVMYWYQQKSSQAPKLLFHYYDKDFNNEADTPDNFQSRRPNTSFCFLDIRSPGLGDTAMYLCATRDDRHTEAFFGQGTRLTVV.

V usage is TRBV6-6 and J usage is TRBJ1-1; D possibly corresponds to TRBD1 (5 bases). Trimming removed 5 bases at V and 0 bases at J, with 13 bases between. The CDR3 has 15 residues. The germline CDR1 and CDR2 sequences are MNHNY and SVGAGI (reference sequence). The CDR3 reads CASSLQGGLNTEAFF. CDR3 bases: TGTGCCAGCAGTCTTCAGGGTGGGCTGAACACTGAAGCTTTCTTT.

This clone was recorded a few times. The CDR3 is CASSLGAGNQPQHF. CDR3 DNA: TGTGCCAGCAGCTTAGGGGCGGGGAATCAGCCCCAGCATTTT. V gene TRBV7-9 combines with J gene TRBJ1-5; D is unclear. Germline V lookup: CDR1 SEHNR, CDR2 FQNEAQ (reference sequence). CDR3 length equals 14 residues. Between the trimmed V and J ends, which lost 1 base and 4 bases, there was a span of 8 bases.